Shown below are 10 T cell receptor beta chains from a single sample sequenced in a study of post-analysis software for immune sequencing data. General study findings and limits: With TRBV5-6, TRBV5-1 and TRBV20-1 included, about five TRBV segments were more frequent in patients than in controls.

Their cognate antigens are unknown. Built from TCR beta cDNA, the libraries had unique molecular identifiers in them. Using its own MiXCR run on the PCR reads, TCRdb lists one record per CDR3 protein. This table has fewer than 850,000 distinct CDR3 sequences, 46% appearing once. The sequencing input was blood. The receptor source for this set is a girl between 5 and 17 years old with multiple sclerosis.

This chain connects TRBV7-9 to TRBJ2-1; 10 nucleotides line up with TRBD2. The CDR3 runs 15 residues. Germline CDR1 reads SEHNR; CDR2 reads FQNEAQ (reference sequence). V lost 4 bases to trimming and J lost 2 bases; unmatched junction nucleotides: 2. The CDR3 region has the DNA TGTGCCAGCAGCTCGGGACTAGCGACCTACAATGAGCAGTTCTTC. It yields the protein CASSSGLATYNEQFF.

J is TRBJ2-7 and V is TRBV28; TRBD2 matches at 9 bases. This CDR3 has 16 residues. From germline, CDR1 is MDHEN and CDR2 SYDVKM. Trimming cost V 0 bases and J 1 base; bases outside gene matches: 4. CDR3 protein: CASSLWRLAGSYEQYF. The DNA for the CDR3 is TGTGCCAGCAGTTTATGGAGGCTAGCGGGGTCCTACGAGCAGTACTTC.

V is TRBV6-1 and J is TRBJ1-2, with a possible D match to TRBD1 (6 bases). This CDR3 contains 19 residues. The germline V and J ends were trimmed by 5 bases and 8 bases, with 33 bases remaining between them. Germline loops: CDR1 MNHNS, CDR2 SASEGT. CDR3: CASSPSQTKGWVDRFGYTF. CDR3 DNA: TGTGCCAGCAGTCCCTCTCAAACCAAGGGTTGGGTGGACAGATTCGGCTACACCTTC.

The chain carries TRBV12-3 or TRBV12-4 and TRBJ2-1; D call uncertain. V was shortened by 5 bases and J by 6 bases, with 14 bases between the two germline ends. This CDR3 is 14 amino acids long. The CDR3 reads CASSPQSAFNEQFF. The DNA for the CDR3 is TGTGCCAGCAGTCCTCAAAGCGCCTTCAATGAGCAGTTCTTC.

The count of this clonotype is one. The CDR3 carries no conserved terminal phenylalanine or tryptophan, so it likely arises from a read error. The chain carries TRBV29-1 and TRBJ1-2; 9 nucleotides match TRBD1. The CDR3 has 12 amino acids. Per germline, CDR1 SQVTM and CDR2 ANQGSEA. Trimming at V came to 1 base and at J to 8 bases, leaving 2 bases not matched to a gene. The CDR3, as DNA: TGCAGCGTTGAAGGGACAGGGGCCGGCTACACCTGC. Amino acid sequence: CSVEGTGAGYTC.

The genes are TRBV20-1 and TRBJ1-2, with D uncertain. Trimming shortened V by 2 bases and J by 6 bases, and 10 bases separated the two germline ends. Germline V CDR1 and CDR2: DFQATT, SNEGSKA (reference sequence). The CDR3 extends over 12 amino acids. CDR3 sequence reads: CSARTTGHGYTF. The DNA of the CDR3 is TGCAGTGCTAGAACCACGGGCCATGGCTACACCTTC.

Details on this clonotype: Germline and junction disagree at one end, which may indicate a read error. The CDR3 region is CGARDRNAGGPHEQFF. CDR3 sequence (DNA): TGCGGTGCTAGAGATCGTAACGCGGGAGGGCCTCATGAGCAGTTCTTC. The chain links TRBV20-1 to TRBJ2-1; 9 bases align to TRBD2. The CDR3 is 16 residues long. The V gene's germline CDR1 is DFQATT and CDR2 SNEGSKA (reference sequence).

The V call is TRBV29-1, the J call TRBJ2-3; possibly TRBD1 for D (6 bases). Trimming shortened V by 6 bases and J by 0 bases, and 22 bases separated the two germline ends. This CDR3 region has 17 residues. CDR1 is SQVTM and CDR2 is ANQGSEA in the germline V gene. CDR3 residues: CSVVLRLGGTSTDTQYF. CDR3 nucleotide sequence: TGCAGCGTCGTTTTAAGGCTTGGGGGCACTAGCACAGATACGCAGTATTTT.

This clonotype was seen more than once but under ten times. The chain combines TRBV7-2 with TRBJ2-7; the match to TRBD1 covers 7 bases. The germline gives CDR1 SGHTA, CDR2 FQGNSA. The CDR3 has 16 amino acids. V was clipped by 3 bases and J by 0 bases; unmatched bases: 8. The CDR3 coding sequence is TGTGCCAGCAGCTTGAACCGACAGGGCCTCTCCTACGAGCAGTACTTC. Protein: CASSLNRQGLSYEQYF.

The CDR3 DNA reads TGTGCCAGCAGCCCCTGGACTAGCCAAAGCTCCTACAATGAGCAGTTCTTC. This gives the protein CASSPWTSQSSYNEQFF. The V and J genes are TRBV9 and TRBJ2-1; 8 bases align to TRBD2. CDR1 is SGDLS and CDR2 is YYNGEE in the germline V gene. The V segment lost 4 bases and the J segment 0 bases; nucleotides outside the gene matches: 9. CDR3 length equals 17 residues.